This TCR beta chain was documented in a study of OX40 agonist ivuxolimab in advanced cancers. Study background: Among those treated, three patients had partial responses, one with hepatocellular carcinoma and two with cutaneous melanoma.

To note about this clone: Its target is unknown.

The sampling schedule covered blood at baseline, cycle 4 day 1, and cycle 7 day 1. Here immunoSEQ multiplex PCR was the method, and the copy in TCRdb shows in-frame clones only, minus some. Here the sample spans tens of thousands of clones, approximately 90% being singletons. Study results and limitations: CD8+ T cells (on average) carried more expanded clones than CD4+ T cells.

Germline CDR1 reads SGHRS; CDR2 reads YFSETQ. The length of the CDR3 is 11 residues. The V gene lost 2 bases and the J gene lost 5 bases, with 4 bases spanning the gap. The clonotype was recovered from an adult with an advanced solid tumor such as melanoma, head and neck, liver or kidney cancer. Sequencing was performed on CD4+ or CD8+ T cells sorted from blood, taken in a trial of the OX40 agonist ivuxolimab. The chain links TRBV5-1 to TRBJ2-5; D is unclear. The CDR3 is CASSFKETQYF. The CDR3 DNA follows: TGCGCCAGCAGCTTTAAGGAGACCCAGTACTTC.